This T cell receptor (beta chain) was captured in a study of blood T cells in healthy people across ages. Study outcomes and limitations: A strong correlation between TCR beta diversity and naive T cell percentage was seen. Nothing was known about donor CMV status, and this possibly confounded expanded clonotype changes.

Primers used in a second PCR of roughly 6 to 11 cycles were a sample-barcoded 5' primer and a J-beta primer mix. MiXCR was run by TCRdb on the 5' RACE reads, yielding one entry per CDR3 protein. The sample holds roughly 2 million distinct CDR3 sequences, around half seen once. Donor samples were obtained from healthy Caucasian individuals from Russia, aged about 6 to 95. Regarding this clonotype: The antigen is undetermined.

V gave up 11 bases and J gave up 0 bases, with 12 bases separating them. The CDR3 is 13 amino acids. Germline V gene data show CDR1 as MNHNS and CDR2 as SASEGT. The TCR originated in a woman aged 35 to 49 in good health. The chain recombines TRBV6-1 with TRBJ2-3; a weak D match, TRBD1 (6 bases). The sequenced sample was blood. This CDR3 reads CAGKGVSTDTQYF. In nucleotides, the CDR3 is TGTGCCGGAAAGGGGGTTAGCACAGATACGCAGTATTTT.